The next 25 T cell receptor beta chains were all read from a single sample in a study of beta chain features in type 1 diabetes. The study's findings and limits: Moderately but significantly shorter TCRB CDR3s were found in Type 1 diabetes patients in all four CD4+ subsets.

These receptors lack a known antigen. TCRB transcripts that were expressed got sequenced, as all of the isolated RNA had been reverse transcribed. Clones were sequenced by immunoSEQ multiplex PCR, and TCRdb holds only the in-frame ones, with some missing. The table lists under 200,000 clones, around 8.4% of them singletons. The sequenced material came from central memory CD4+ T cells from blood. These TCRs come from a woman between 18 and 30 years old with type 1 diabetes.

This chain connects TRBV11-2 to TRBJ1-2; no reliable D call. V was shortened by 3 bases and J by 6 bases, with 5 bases between the two germline ends. Germline lookup yields CDR1 SGHAT and CDR2 FQNNGV. CDR3 size: 11 residues. CDR3 protein: CASSFSHGYTF. In DNA form, the CDR3 reads TGTGCCAGCAGCTTCAGTCATGGCTACACCTTC.

This clone has only a few counts. The CDR3: CASSKVPGLATNEQFF. The CDR3 DNA reads TGCGCCAGCAGCAAAGTTCCGGGACTAGCTACGAATGAGCAGTTCTTC. The J gene is TRBJ2-1, the V gene TRBV5-1; TRBD2 agrees at 9 bases. From germline, CDR1 is SGHRS and CDR2 YFSETQ. CDR3 length: 16 residues. V was pared by 4 bases and J by 7 bases, with 12 bases of the junction left unmatched.

This clone was picked up one time. The chain is built from TRBV4-3 and TRBJ2-7; 12 positions agree with TRBD1. This CDR3 has 15 residues. V lost 4 bases and J lost 4; bases outside the gene matches: 5. Germline V lookup: CDR1 LGHNA, CDR2 YSLEER. Written as DNA, the CDR3 is TGCGCCAGCAGCCTTGGGACAGGGGGCGCGTACGAGCAGTACTTC. It specifies CASSLGTGGAYEQYF.

This clone was recorded a few times. The V and J genes are TRBV30 and TRBJ2-1; TRBD2 matches 7 bases. V lost 3 bases, J lost 8 bases, and 19 bases stayed unmatched. The CDR3 has 17 residues. Germline values: CDR1 GTSNPN, CDR2 SVGIG (reference sequence). The CDR3 sequence: CAWRRPGWARREDEQFF. DNA for the CDR3: TGTGCCTGGAGACGCCCCGGTTGGGCTCGACGGGAGGATGAGCAGTTCTTC.

This chain connects TRBV7-9 to TRBJ1-2; D perhaps matches TRBD1 (5 bases). The V gene's germline CDR1 is SEHNR and CDR2 FQNEAQ (reference sequence). Trimming took 5 bases from V and 8 from J, leaving 18 bases between them. The CDR3 sequence is 14 residues long. As DNA, the CDR3 is TGTGCCAGCAGCCCGACGACAGACGGTCCGGGCTACACCTTC. Protein product: CASSPTTDGPGYTF.

V gene TRBV9 combines with J gene TRBJ2-1; 7 nucleotides match TRBD2. Germline V gene sequence: CDR1 SGDLS, CDR2 YYNGEE. The CDR3 is made up of 17 amino acids. After removal of 0 bases from V and 0 bases from J, the junction contained 6 bases not matched to a gene. In DNA form, the CDR3 reads TGTGCCAGCAGCGTAGATAGAGCGGGGAGCTCCTACAATGAGCAGTTCTTC. Protein sequence: CASSVDRAGSSYNEQFF.

V and J are TRBV6-5 and TRBJ2-3; D ambiguous. Between the trimmed V and J ends, which lost 7 bases and 2 bases, there was a span of 16 bases. Germline V CDR1 and CDR2: MNHEY, SVGAGI. CDR3 length: 15 amino acids. CDR3 DNA: TGTGCCAGCACCCGCCGGAGTGAACTCACAGATACGCAGTATTTT. The encoded protein is CASTRRSELTDTQYF.

The chain couples TRBV29-1 to TRBJ1-1, with a possible D match to TRBD1 (6 bases). V was clipped by 6 bases and J by 7 bases, with 15 bases between them. The CDR3 length is 12 residues. The V gene's germline CDR1 is SQVTM and CDR2 ANQGSEA. In DNA form, the CDR3 reads TGCAGCGTCCCGCATCCGACAGGTGAAGCTTTCTTT. Its translation: CSVPHPTGEAFF. Full variable domain (outside the CDR3, taken from reference TRBV29-1 and TRBJ1-1): SAVISQKPSRDICQRGTSLTIQCQVDSQVTMMFWYRQQPGQSLTLIATANQGSEATYESGFVIDKFPISRPNLTFSTLTVSNMSPEDSSIYLCSVPHPTGEAFFGQGTRLTVV.

This clone was recorded a few times. This chain connects TRBV5-1 to TRBJ2-5; D possibly corresponds to TRBD1 (6 bases). Trimming took 0 bases from V and 2 from J, leaving 8 bases between them. The CDR3 has 14 amino acids. Germline V gene lookup returns CDR1 SGHRS and CDR2 YFSETQ. The CDR3 spells CASSLEGEQETQYF. In nucleotides, the CDR3 is TGCGCCAGCAGCTTGGAGGGGGAGCAAGAGACCCAGTACTTC.

A remark on this clone: Other DNA sequences in this sample translate to the same CDR3. The chain uses TRBV4-1 and TRBJ2-5; tentative D call: TRBD1 (6 bases). The germline CDR1 and CDR2 sequences are MGHRA and YSYEKL. V was cut by 0 bases and J by 3 bases, with 11 bases left in between. CDR3 length: 15 residues. CDR3 DNA sequence: TGCGCCAGCAGCCAAGAGCCCAGGGGAGAAGAGACCCAGTACTTC. Its protein product is CASSQEPRGEETQYF.

The chain combines TRBV6-1 with TRBJ2-7; the match to TRBD2 covers 7 bases. Germline CDR1 MNHNS, CDR2 SASEGT. The CDR3 covers 16 residues. V lost 0 bases to trimming and J lost 2 bases; unmatched junction nucleotides: 7. The CDR3 loop is CASSEAGAGITYEQYF. The CDR3 DNA is TGTGCCAGCAGTGAAGCGGGAGCGGGAATTACCTACGAGCAGTACTTC.

The chain combines TRBV28 with TRBJ2-7, with TRBD2 matching over 12 bases. The V and J ends lost 5 bases and 3 bases, in that order; junction bases with no gene match: 5. The CDR3 runs to 15 residues. Germline V lookup: CDR1 MDHEN, CDR2 SYDVKM. Here the CDR3 reads CASSPQTSGSYEQYF. Here the CDR3 DNA reads TGTGCCAGCAGTCCGCAGACTAGCGGGAGCTACGAGCAGTACTTC.

The V and J genes are TRBV28 and TRBJ2-7; 10 nucleotides match TRBD1. The trim removed 6 bases at V and 5 bases at J, leaving 4 bases unmatched. This CDR3 contains 13 residues. The germline V gene has CDR1 MDHEN and CDR2 SYDVKM. The CDR3 protein is CASRGTGVDEQYF. The CDR3 bases are TGTGCCAGCAGGGGGACAGGGGTCGACGAGCAGTACTTC.

The table lists this clone with a few counts. The J gene is TRBJ1-2, the V gene TRBV6-5; 7 bases fit TRBD1. The germline V gene has CDR1 MNHEY and CDR2 SVGAGI. V dropped 6 bases and J dropped 7; count of bases not matched to a gene: 5. The CDR3 sequence is 12 residues long. In nucleotides, the CDR3 is TGTGCCAGCAGGCCCTACAGGGGTGGCTACACCTTC. It yields the protein CASRPYRGGYTF.

The chain recombines TRBV11-2 with TRBJ2-1; the D gene is possibly TRBD1 (6 bases). The CDR3 has 14 amino acids. V lost 5 bases and J 10 bases, leaving 18 bases between the germline ends. Germline values: CDR1 SGHAT, CDR2 FQNNGV. The CDR3 DNA is TGTGCCAGCAGCCTCGGGACAACCACACAGGAGCAGTTCTTC. It encodes CASSLGTTTQEQFF.

In this sample, this clone turned up a few times. The chain is built from TRBV5-6 and TRBJ2-3; perhaps TRBD1 as D (6 bases). Germline CDR1 is SGHDT and CDR2 is YYEEEE. This CDR3 is 17 amino acids long. Trimming shortened V by 4 bases and J by 4 bases, and 22 bases separated the two germline ends. The CDR3 protein is CASSLILTGPGADTQYF. The CDR3 DNA sequence: TGTGCCAGCAGCCTTATCCTAACAGGGCCAGGGGCAGATACGCAGTATTTT. The full variable domain, completed using reference TRBV5-6 and TRBJ2-3, is DAGVTQSPTHLIKTRGQQVTLRCSPKSGHDTVSWYQQALGQGPQFIFQYYEEEERQRGNFPDRFSGHQFPNYSSELNVNALLLGDSALYLCASSLILTGPGADTQYFGPGTRLTVL.

In this sample, this clone turned up a few times. The chain recombines TRBV5-1 with TRBJ2-3; 8 bases agree with TRBD1. From germline, CDR1 is SGHRS and CDR2 YFSETQ. The CDR3 is 14 residues long. After removal of 7 bases from V and 7 bases from J, the junction contained 11 bases not matched to a gene. In DNA, the CDR3 is TGCGCCAGCGACGCGGACAGGGCGGGTAATACGCAGTATTTT. Its translation is CASDADRAGNTQYF.

V and J are TRBV28 and TRBJ2-2; no clear D gene. Trimming stripped 7 bases from V and 2 bases from J, with 8 bases between. From germline, CDR1 is MDHEN and CDR2 SYDVKM. The CDR3 sequence is 13 residues long. This chain's CDR3 is CASTRLNTGELFF. The CDR3 DNA reads TGTGCCAGCACAAGACTCAACACCGGGGAGCTGTTTTTT.

The genes are TRBV6-1 and TRBJ2-5; TRBD2 aligns across 15 bases. This CDR3 has 18 residues. Germline V CDR1 and CDR2: MNHNS, SASEGT. The ends lost 2 bases at V and 2 bases at J; junction bases unmatched: 6. The CDR3 region has the DNA TGTGCCAGCAGTGAAAGGGGGACTAGCGGGGGGAGTCAAGAGACCCAGTACTTC. The encoded protein is CASSERGTSGGSQETQYF.

In this sample, this clone turned up a few times. The chain is built from TRBV5-1 and TRBJ1-4, with D uncertain. The CDR3 extends over 13 amino acids. Trimming stripped 4 bases from V and 8 bases from J, with 12 bases between. Per germline, CDR1 SGHRS and CDR2 YFSETQ. The CDR3 sequence is CASSKGPGEKLFF. Here the CDR3 DNA reads TGCGCCAGCAGCAAAGGACCGGGAGAAAAACTGTTTTTT.

The table lists this clone with a few counts. V is TRBV19 and J is TRBJ1-5, with D tentatively TRBD1 (5 bases). Trimming cost V 7 bases and J 3 bases, with 10 bases left between them. The CDR3 contains 13 residues. CDR1 is LNHDA, CDR2 SQIVND, per germline (reference sequence). CDR3 sequence: CASTQGLNQPQHF. The DNA of the CDR3 is TGTGCCAGTACCCAGGGACTCAATCAGCCCCAGCATTTT. Complete variable domain (other parts from reference TRBV19 and TRBJ1-5): DGGITQSPKYLFRKEGQNVTLSCEQNLNHDAMYWYRQDPGQGLRLIYYSQIVNDFQKGDIAEGYSVSREKKESFPLTVTSAQKNPTAFYLCASTQGLNQPQHFGDGTRLSIL.

This clone was counted a few times. V gene TRBV2 combines with J gene TRBJ2-1, with D maybe TRBD2 (7 bases). Germline V gives CDR1 SNHLY, CDR2 FYNNEI. The V and J ends lost 3 bases and 7 bases respectively, with 13 bases between them. This CDR3 region has 14 residues. The CDR3 spells CASSEGGRLNEQFF. The CDR3 DNA follows: TGTGCCAGCAGTGAGGGGGGGCGACTAAATGAGCAGTTCTTC.

V gene TRBV5-6 combines with J gene TRBJ2-5, with 10 bases matching TRBD2. This CDR3 is 16 amino acids long. The germline CDR1 and CDR2 sequences are SGHDT and YYEEEE. After removal of 3 bases from V and 4 bases from J, the junction contained 9 bases not matched to a gene. CDR3 in amino acids: CASSWGSGRPGETQYF. CDR3 bases: TGTGCCAGCAGCTGGGGTAGCGGGAGGCCCGGAGAGACCCAGTACTTC.

This chain links TRBV29-1 with TRBJ2-5; TRBD2 might be the D (7 bases). Looked up from germline, CDR1 is SQVTM and CDR2 is ANQGSEA. CDR3 size: 14 residues. With 3 bases removed from V and 5 bases from J, the gap between germline ends came to 16 bases. CDR3 nucleotide sequence: TGCAGCGTTGATAAGGGGGGGACTGGGGAGACCCAGTACTTC. Residues: CSVDKGGTGETQYF.

This clone occurred a few times. One end of the junction is discordant with germline, which a read error may explain. J is TRBJ2-2 and V is TRBV7-7; 8 nucleotides agree with TRBD1. The CDR3 runs to 16 residues. Germline V gene sequence: CDR1 SSHAT, CDR2 FNYEAQ (reference sequence). The chain's CDR3 is CASSLGPGGQTGELFF. The CDR3 coding sequence is TGTGCTAGCAGCTTAGGCCCAGGGGGCCAAACCGGGGAGCTGTTTTTT.